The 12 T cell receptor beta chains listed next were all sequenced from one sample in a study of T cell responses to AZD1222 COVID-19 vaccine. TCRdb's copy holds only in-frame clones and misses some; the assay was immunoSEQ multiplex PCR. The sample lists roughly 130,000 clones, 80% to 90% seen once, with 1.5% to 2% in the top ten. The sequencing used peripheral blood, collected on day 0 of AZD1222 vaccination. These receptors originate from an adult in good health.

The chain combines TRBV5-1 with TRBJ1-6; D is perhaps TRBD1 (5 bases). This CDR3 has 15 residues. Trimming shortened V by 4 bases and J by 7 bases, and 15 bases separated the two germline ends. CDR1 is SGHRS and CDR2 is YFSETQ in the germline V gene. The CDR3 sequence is CASSPGQGSNSPLHF. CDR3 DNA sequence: TGCGCCAGCAGCCCCGGGCAGGGAAGCAATTCACCCCTCCACTTT.

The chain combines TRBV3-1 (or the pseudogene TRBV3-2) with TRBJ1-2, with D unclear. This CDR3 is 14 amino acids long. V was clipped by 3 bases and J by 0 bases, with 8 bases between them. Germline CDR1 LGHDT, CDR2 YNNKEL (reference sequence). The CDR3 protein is CASSHSDTNYGYTF. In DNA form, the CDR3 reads TGTGCCAGCAGCCACTCCGATACTAACTATGGCTACACCTTC.

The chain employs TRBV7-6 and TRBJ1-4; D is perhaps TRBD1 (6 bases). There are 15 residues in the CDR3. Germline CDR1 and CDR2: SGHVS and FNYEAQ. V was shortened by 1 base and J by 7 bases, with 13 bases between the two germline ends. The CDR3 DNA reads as TGTGCCAGCAGCTTAGGGGGGGGGCCGGGTGAAAAACTGTTTTTT. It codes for CASSLGGGPGEKLFF.

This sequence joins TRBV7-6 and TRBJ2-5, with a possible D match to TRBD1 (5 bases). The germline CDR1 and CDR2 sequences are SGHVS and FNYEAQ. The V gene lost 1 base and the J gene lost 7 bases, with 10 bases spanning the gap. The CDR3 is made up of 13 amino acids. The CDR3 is CASSLEGEGTQYF. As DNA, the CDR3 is TGTGCCAGCAGCTTAGAAGGGGAAGGGACCCAGTACTTC.

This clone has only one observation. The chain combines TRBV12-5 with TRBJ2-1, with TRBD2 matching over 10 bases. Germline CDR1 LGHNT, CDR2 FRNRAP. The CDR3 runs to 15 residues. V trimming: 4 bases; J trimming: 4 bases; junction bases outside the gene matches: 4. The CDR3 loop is CASGWTSGSYNEQFF. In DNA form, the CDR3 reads TGTGCTAGTGGTTGGACTAGCGGATCGTACAATGAGCAGTTCTTC.

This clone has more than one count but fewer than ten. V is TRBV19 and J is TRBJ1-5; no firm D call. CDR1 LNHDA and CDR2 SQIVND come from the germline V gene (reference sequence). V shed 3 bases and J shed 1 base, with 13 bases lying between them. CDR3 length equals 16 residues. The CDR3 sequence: CASSMADGMSNQPQHF. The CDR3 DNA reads TGTGCCAGTAGTATGGCCGACGGTATGAGCAATCAGCCCCAGCATTTT.

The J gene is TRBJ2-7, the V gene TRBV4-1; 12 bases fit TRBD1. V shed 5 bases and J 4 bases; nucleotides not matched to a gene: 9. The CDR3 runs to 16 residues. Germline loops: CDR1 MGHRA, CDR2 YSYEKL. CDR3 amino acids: CASSTPGQGAGYEQYF. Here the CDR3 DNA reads TGCGCCAGCAGCACTCCGGGACAGGGGGCCGGTTACGAGCAGTACTTC.

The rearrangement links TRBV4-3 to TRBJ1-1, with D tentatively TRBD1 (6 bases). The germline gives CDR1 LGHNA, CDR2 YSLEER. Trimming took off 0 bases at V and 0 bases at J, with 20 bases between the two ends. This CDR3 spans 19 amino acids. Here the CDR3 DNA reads TGCGCCAGCAGCCAAGATCGAGTCAGGGGACGAAGTATGAACACTGAAGCTTTCTTT. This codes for CASSQDRVRGRSMNTEAFF.

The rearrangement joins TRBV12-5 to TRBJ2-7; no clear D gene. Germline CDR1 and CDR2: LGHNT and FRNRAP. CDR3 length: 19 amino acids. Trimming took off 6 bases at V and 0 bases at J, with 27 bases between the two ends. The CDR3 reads CASGPKPPLLRGSSYEQYF. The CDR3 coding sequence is TGTGCTAGTGGCCCTAAGCCCCCCCTCCTCCGCGGCAGCTCCTACGAGCAGTACTTC.

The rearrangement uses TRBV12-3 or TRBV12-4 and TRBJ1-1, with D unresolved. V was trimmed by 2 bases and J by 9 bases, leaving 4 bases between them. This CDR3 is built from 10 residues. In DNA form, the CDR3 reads TGTGCCAGCAGTTTAAAGAAAGCTTTCTTT. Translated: CASSLKKAFF.

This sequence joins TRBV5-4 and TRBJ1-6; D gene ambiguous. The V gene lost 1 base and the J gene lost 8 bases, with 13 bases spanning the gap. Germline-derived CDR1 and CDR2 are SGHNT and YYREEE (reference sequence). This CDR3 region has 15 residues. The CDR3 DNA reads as TGTGCCAGCAGCTTGTTAGGCAGGAATCATTCACCCCTCCACTTT. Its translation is CASSLLGRNHSPLHF.

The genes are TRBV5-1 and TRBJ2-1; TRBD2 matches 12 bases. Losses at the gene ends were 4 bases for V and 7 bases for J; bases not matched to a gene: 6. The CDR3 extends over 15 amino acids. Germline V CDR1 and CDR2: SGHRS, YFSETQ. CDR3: CASSPGLAGLNEQFF. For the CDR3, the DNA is TGCGCCAGCAGCCCGGGACTAGCGGGTCTGAATGAGCAGTTCTTC.